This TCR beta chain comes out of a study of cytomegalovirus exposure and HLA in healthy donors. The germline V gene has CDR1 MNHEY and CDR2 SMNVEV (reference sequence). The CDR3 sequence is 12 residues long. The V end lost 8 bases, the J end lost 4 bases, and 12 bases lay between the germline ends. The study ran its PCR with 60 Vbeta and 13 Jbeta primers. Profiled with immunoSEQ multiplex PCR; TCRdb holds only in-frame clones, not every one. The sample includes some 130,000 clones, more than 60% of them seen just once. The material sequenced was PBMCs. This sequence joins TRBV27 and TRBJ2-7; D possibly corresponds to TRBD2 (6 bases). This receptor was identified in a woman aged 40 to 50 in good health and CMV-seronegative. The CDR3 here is CASSFGGYEQYF. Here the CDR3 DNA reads TGTGCCAGCTCCTTCGGGGGTTACGAGCAGTACTTC.